Presented here are 20 T cell receptor beta chains from one specimen sequenced in a study of T cell clonality in common variable immunodeficiency. TCRdb's copy holds only in-frame clones and misses some; the assay was immunoSEQ multiplex PCR. This sample carries about 52,000 clones, none of them present only once. Sequencing was carried out using peripheral blood mononuclear cells. The receptors were sampled from a person between 18 and 75 years old in good health.

This clone was picked up many times. The missing CDR3 end, 3 residues past where the read stops, is filled in from the germline J gene. The chain carries TRBV6-4 and TRBJ2-3, with 10 bases fitting TRBD2. Germline CDR1 reads MRHNA; CDR2 reads SNTAGT. The CDR3 consists of 19 residues. Losses at the gene ends were 0 bases for V and 1 base for J; bases not matched to a gene: 10. Partial CDR3 DNA: TGTGCCAGCAGTGACTCCGACCCTAGCGGGGGCCCCGGCACAGATACG. This codes for CASSDSDPSGGPGTDT. The entire CDR3 is CASSDSDPSGGPGTDTQYF.

In regard to this clone: The read ends 3 residues early relative to the CDR3; the germline J gene fills the gap. This chain joins TRBV2 and TRBJ2-2; TRBD2 matches 11 bases. Germline trimming cut 8 bases from V and 5 bases from J; bases unmatched to any gene: 4. CDR1 and CDR2 from the germline V gene are SNHLY and FYNNEI. The CDR3 extends over 14 amino acids. The DNA read from the CDR3 is TGTGCCAGCTCGACTAGCGGGAATACCGGGGAG. Encoded protein: CASSTSGNTGE. The CDR3 reads in full as CASSTSGNTGELFF.

As for this clone: Coverage ceases 3 residues before the CDR3 finishes, and the germline J gene fills in the end. The chain has TRBV11-2 and TRBJ1-1, with TRBD1 as a possible D gene (6 bases). Trimming took off 5 bases at V and 0 bases at J, with 13 bases between the two ends. Germline CDR1 SGHAT, CDR2 FQNNGV. The CDR3 sequence is 15 residues long. CDR3 region: CASSPGARVNTEAFF. The sequenced part of the CDR3 DNA is TGTGCCAGCAGCCCAGGGGCTCGGGTGAACACTGAA.

A remark on this clone: From the germline J gene comes the end of the CDR3, since the read stops 3 residues before it. The same CDR3 can be traced to other DNA sequences in this sample. This chain joins TRBV30 and TRBJ2-7, with 12 bases lining up with TRBD1. Looked up from germline, CDR1 is GTSNPN and CDR2 is SVGIG (reference sequence). The CDR3 consists of 17 residues. V trimming: 0 bases; J trimming: 6 bases; junction bases outside the gene matches: 12. CDR3 loop: CAWSVRPVEGQGAEQYF. The part of the CDR3 DNA that was read is TGTGCCTGGAGTGTGCGCCCCGTCGAGGGACAGGGGGCCGAG.

This clone was seen a few times. Partial CDR3 DNA: TGTGCCAGCAGTTGGGACAGGGGAGGCTATGGC. Amino acid sequence: CASSWDRGGYG. The CDR3 reads in full as CASSWDRGGYGYTF. The chain combines TRBV2 with TRBJ1-2; 10 nucleotides agree with TRBD1. The read terminates 3 residues ahead of where the CDR3 ends, so the germline J gene completes it. Germline lookup yields CDR1 SNHLY and CDR2 FYNNEI. The trim removed 5 bases at V and 4 bases at J, leaving 4 bases unmatched. CDR3 length: 14 amino acids.

This clone was picked up many times. With the read ending 3 residues before the CDR3 end, the germline J gene is used to fill in that end. This rearrangement joins TRBV7-8 to TRBJ2-7; 7 bases line up with TRBD2. Germline V CDR1 and CDR2: SGHVS, FQNEAQ. The CDR3 length is 15 residues. V shed 5 bases, J shed 1 base, and the junction held 8 bases outside the gene matches. The sequenced part of the CDR3 DNA is TGTGCCAGCAGCCCACGGGGGGAGCGTTCCTACGAG. This encodes CASSPRGERSYE. The whole CDR3 region reads CASSPRGERSYEQYF.

This clone was counted many times. The read ends 3 residues shy of where the CDR3 ends; the end is completed using the germline J gene. This chain connects TRBV7-3 to TRBJ2-3; 8 bases map to TRBD2. Trimming at V came to 5 bases and at J to 2 bases, leaving 12 bases not matched to a gene. This CDR3 region has 17 residues. Germline V CDR1 and CDR2: SGHTA, FQGTGA. The CDR3 sequence: CASSPLAGGGITDTQYF. The CDR3 DNA, read in part, is TGTGCCAGCAGCCCGCTGGCAGGCGGGGGGATCACAGATACG.

This clone was observed many times. Read data end 3 residues before the CDR3 end; the end is taken from the germline J gene. This chain connects TRBV20-1 to TRBJ2-1; TRBD2 agrees at 11 bases. Germline loops: CDR1 DFQATT, CDR2 SNEGSKA (reference sequence). Unmatched junction bases numbered 7, after V lost 0 bases and J lost 9 bases. This CDR3 contains 15 residues. CDR3 sequence reads: CSARDGSGRAIEQFF. The CDR3 DNA, read in part, is TGCAGTGCTAGAGACGGTAGCGGGAGGGCCATTGAG.

This clone was counted ten times or more. The read finishes 3 residues shy of the CDR3 end, and the germline J gene is used to complete it. This chain uses TRBV20-1 with TRBJ2-3; possible D gene TRBD1, 6 bases. The CDR3 is made up of 11 amino acids. Trimming cost V 4 bases and J 6 bases, with 8 bases left between them. Germline CDR1 DFQATT, CDR2 SNEGSKA (reference sequence). The CDR3 here is CSAKRGDTQYF. The DNA read from the CDR3 is TGCAGTGCTAAGAGGGGGGATACG.

This clone came up many times. Read sequence stops 3 residues before the CDR3 end, and the germline J gene provides the missing end. V and J are TRBV20-1 and TRBJ2-7, with D tentatively TRBD1 (5 bases). Between the trimmed V and J ends, which lost 5 bases and 3 bases, there was a span of 14 bases. The germline V gene has CDR1 DFQATT and CDR2 SNEGSKA (reference sequence). The length of the CDR3 is 13 residues. The CDR3 reads CSARGARGYEQYF. The sequenced part of the CDR3 DNA is TGCAGTGCTCGTGGGGCCCGCGGCTACGAG.

This clone has ten or more counts. Read data end 3 residues before the CDR3 end; the end is taken from the germline J gene. V usage is TRBV6-2 or TRBV6-3 and J usage is TRBJ2-5, with a possible D match to TRBD1 (5 bases). The length of the CDR3 is 13 residues. Germline assignment: CDR1 MNHEY and CDR2 SVGEGT. V lost 8 bases to trimming and J lost 2 bases, with 12 bases between them. The DNA read from the CDR3 is TGTGCCAGCGTCGACAGACAACAAGAGACC. Amino acids: CASVDRQQET. The whole CDR3 is CASVDRQQETQYF.

This clone was observed a few times. The missing CDR3 end, 3 residues past where the read stops, is filled in from the germline J gene. This rearrangement joins TRBV30 to TRBJ1-1; possibly TRBD1 for D (6 bases). The CDR3 covers 13 residues. CDR1 GTSNPN and CDR2 SVGIG come from the germline V gene (reference sequence). Between the trimmed V and J ends, which lost 8 bases and 6 bases, there was a span of 19 bases. The CDR3 here is CATRRDIGSEAFF. Partial CDR3 DNA: TGTGCCACAAGACGGGACATCGGGTCTGAA.

In this sample, this clone turned up many times. The read halts 3 residues ahead of the CDR3 end, with the missing end drawn from the germline J gene. The genes are TRBV2 and TRBJ1-1; 7 bases are shared with TRBD1. CDR1 is SNHLY, CDR2 FYNNEI, per germline. V shed 4 bases, J shed 2 bases, and the junction held 7 bases outside the gene matches. The CDR3 is 15 amino acids. The DNA read from the CDR3 is TGTGCCAGCAGTGGTCAGGACAGGCCTAACACTGAA. As protein: CASSGQDRPNTE. The CDR3, in full, reads CASSGQDRPNTEAFF. The full variable domain, rest sourced from reference TRBV2 and TRBJ1-1, is EPEVTQTPSHQVTQMGQEVILRCVPISNHLYFYWYRQILGQKVEFLVSFYNNEISEKSEIFDDQFSVERPDGSNFTLKIRSTKLEDSAMYFCASSGQDRPNTEAFFGQGTRLTVV.

In its sample, this clone was seen a few times. From the germline J gene comes the end of the CDR3, since the read stops 3 residues before it. The chain joins TRBV7-3 to TRBJ2-1; 8 nucleotides align to TRBD2. The V segment lost 1 base and the J segment 6 bases; nucleotides outside the gene matches: 8. The CDR3 runs to 16 residues. The germline CDR1 and CDR2 sequences are SGHTA and FQGTGA. The chain's CDR3 is CASSLNPSGGVNEQFF. The part of the CDR3 DNA that was read is TGTGCCAGCAGCTTAAACCCCAGCGGGGGTGTCAATGAG.

This clone was counted many times. The read terminates 3 residues ahead of where the CDR3 ends, so the germline J gene completes it. This rearrangement joins TRBV2 to TRBJ2-7, with 13 bases lining up with TRBD2. Germline CDR1 reads SNHLY; CDR2 reads FYNNEI. CDR3 length equals 13 residues. Trimming at V came to 9 bases and at J to 6 bases, leaving 5 bases not matched to a gene. The CDR3 spells CARAGLAGSEQYF. Partial CDR3 DNA: TGTGCCAGGGCGGGACTAGCGGGAAGCGAG.

This clone has a count of ten or more. Read coverage stops 3 residues before the CDR3 terminus; the germline J gene supplies the remainder. J is TRBJ2-7 and V is TRBV7-9, with 7 bases lining up with TRBD1. The V and J ends lost 5 bases and 0 bases, in that order; junction bases with no gene match: 7. The CDR3 has 15 residues. CDR1 SEHNR and CDR2 FQNEAQ come from the germline V gene (reference sequence). The CDR3 DNA, read in part, is TGTGCCAGCAGCCCAGAGACAGGGTCCTCCTACGAG. This encodes CASSPETGSSYE. The full CDR3 protein reads CASSPETGSSYEQYF.

In its sample, this clone was seen many times. The CDR3 end lies 3 residues beyond the end of the read and is filled in from the germline J gene. This chain links TRBV5-1 with TRBJ2-7; the D gene is possibly TRBD1 (5 bases). The germline V gene has CDR1 SGHRS and CDR2 YFSETQ. This CDR3 region has 14 residues. Trimming shortened V by 3 bases and J by 3 bases, and 13 bases separated the two germline ends. The chain's CDR3 is CASSYYRNNYEQYF. CDR3 DNA (partial): TGCGCCAGCAGCTATTACAGGAACAACTACGAG.

This clone was counted ten times or more. The read falls 3 residues short of the CDR3 end, and the missing part is taken from the germline J gene. This sequence joins TRBV29-1 and TRBJ2-3; perhaps TRBD1 as D (6 bases). The ends were cut back, 7 bases at V and 4 bases at J, with 21 bases in the middle. Germline assignment: CDR1 SQVTM and CDR2 ANQGSEA. The CDR3 extends over 15 amino acids. The part of the CDR3 DNA that was read is TGCAGCGCCCAAAGGGCGGCCCCAGGGGCAGATACG. Residues: CSAQRAAPGADT. The complete CDR3 reads CSAQRAAPGADTQYF.

This clone was seen repeatedly, ten times or more. Coverage ceases 3 residues before the CDR3 finishes, and the germline J gene fills in the end. This rearrangement joins TRBV30 to TRBJ2-3, with 7 bases aligning to TRBD2. The length of the CDR3 is 12 residues. Germline lookup yields CDR1 GTSNPN and CDR2 SVGIG (reference sequence). V trimming: 3 bases; J trimming: 8 bases; junction bases outside the gene matches: 5. The sequenced part of the CDR3 DNA is TGTGCCTGGAGGGAAATAGCGGGTACG. This sequence encodes CAWREIAGT. The whole CDR3 protein reads CAWREIAGTQYF.

This clone was detected ten times or more. Read coverage stops 3 residues before the CDR3 terminus; the germline J gene supplies the remainder. This sequence joins TRBV20-1 and TRBJ2-1; 12 nucleotides match TRBD2. After removal of 0 bases from V and 0 bases from J, the junction contained 18 bases not matched to a gene. Germline CDR1 reads DFQATT; CDR2 reads SNEGSKA (reference sequence). The CDR3 is 22 amino acids. The CDR3 DNA, read in part, is TGCAGTGCTAGAGATACCAGATCAAATCGGCTAGCGGGGGGGAGCTCCTACAATGAG. This gives the protein CSARDTRSNRLAGGSSYNE. The entire CDR3 protein reads CSARDTRSNRLAGGSSYNEQFF.